The 3 T cell receptor beta chains in this list originate from one sample, sequenced in a study of Graves' ophthalmopathy and Graves' hyperthyroidism. Using RNA transcripts, the TCR beta CDR3 regions were amplified. HTBI primers served in a first-round RT-PCR, which a second-round multiplex PCR followed. TCRdb called the multiplex PCR reads again in MiXCR, with one record for every CDR3 protein. The table shows roughly 1.1 million distinct CDR3 sequences, with about 38% occurring only once. The sequenced material came from peripheral blood or thyroid tissue (not recorded which). The receptors shown here come from an adult man with Graves' hyperthyroidism.

A few counts support this clonotype. The V call is TRBV20-1, the J call TRBJ2-7; 14 bases align to TRBD2. V gave up 0 bases and J gave up 3 bases; unmatched junction bases: 7. The CDR3 runs 17 residues. The germline gives CDR1 DFQATT, CDR2 SNEGSKA (reference sequence). CDR3 nucleotides: TGCAGTGCTAGAGAGACTAGCGGGAGGGCCGGTAGCTACGAGCAGTACTTC. Translated: CSARETSGRAGSYEQYF.

The sample holds a few counts of this clonotype. The chain has TRBV19 and TRBJ2-7, with 7 bases fitting TRBD1. The V and J ends lost 3 bases and 6 bases, in that order; junction bases with no gene match: 14. The germline gives CDR1 LNHDA, CDR2 SQIVND (reference sequence). This CDR3 is 16 amino acids long. In nucleotides, the CDR3 is TGTGCCAGTAGTATGGGGACAGTCCTCGAACGGGCCGAGCAGTACTTC. As protein: CASSMGTVLERAEQYF.

Note on this clonotype: A much larger clone is a single base away; this may be a read error. This sequence joins TRBV2 and TRBJ2-7; D is perhaps TRBD2 (5 bases). The V and J ends lost 7 bases and 2 bases respectively, with 12 bases between them. Germline V gives CDR1 SNHLY, CDR2 FYNNEI. CDR3 length: 13 amino acids. CDR3 amino acids: CASTRRVPYEQYF. In DNA, the CDR3 is TGTGCCAGCACCCGGCGGGTCCCCTACGAGCAGTACTTC. Full variable domain (remainder filled in from reference TRBV2 and TRBJ2-7): EPEVTQTPSHQVTQMGQEVILRCVPISNHLYFYWYRQILGQKVEFLVSFYNNEISEKSEIFDDQFSVERPDGSNFTLKIRSTKLEDSAMYFCASTRRVPYEQYFGPGTRLTVT.